Listed below are T cell receptor beta chains from one sample, sequenced in a study of tumor T cells in aggressive B-cell lymphoma. Profiling relied on immunoSEQ multiplex PCR, and the TCRdb table lists in-frame clones only, not all of them. The sample lists roughly 3,200 clones; around 69% were seen once. Sequencing was carried out using tumor tissue. Source of these receptors: an adult with diffuse large B cell lymphoma. The CDR3 runs from the conserved cysteine through the conserved F or W. The D gene is left open where the match is weak. Rows may omit the clone size; those that give it use once, few, many or a size class.

clone_size: once; j_call: TRBJ1-1; v_call: TRBV29-1; d_call: .; cdr3_aa: CSVVPGDTEAFF; cdr3_nt: TGCAGCGTTGTCCCAGGGGACACTGAAGCTTTCTTT
clone_size: .; j_call: TRBJ1-2; v_call: TRBV30; d_call: TRBD1; cdr3_aa: CACNRGLYDYTF; cdr3_nt: TGTGCCTGTAACAGGGGGCTCTATGACTACACCTTC
clone_size: .; j_call: TRBJ2-7; v_call: TRBV27; d_call: TRBD2; cdr3_aa: CASSLSGSYEQYF; cdr3_nt: TGTGCCAGCAGTTTGAGCGGGAGCTACGAGCAGTACTTC
clone_size: .; j_call: TRBJ1-2; v_call: TRBV27; d_call: TRBD1; cdr3_aa: CASSLGTGRNPSYTF; cdr3_nt: TGTGCCAGCAGTCTCGGGACAGGGAGAAACCCTAGCTACACCTTC
clone_size: once; j_call: TRBJ2-3; v_call: TRBV5-1; d_call: TRBD1; cdr3_aa: CASSQDREQNTQYF; cdr3_nt: TGCGCCAGCAGCCAGGACAGGGAGCAAAATACGCAGTATTTT
clone_size: few; j_call: TRBJ1-1; v_call: TRBV12-5; d_call: .; cdr3_aa: CASGLFPVNTEAFF; cdr3_nt: TGTGCTAGTGGTTTGTTTCCGGTGAACACTGAAGCTTTCTTT
clone_size: .; j_call: TRBJ2-3; v_call: TRBV5-1; d_call: TRBD2; cdr3_aa: CASNPAWGGDTQYF; cdr3_nt: TGCGCCAGCAACCCGGCCTGGGGGGGAGATACGCAGTATTTT
clone_size: once; j_call: TRBJ2-7; v_call: TRBV18; d_call: .; cdr3_aa: CASSPGTREHEQYF; cdr3_nt: TGTGCCAGCTCACCAGGAACTAGGGAGCACGAGCAGTACTTC
clone_size: .; j_call: TRBJ1-1; v_call: TRBV2; d_call: .; cdr3_aa: CASSDMGGTEAFF; cdr3_nt: TGTGCCAGCAGTGATATGGGGGGGACTGAAGCTTTCTTT
clone_size: few; j_call: TRBJ2-7; v_call: TRBV14; d_call: .; cdr3_aa: CASSRSAVVYEQYF; cdr3_nt: TGTGCCAGCAGCCGATCCGCGGTTGTCTACGAGCAGTACTTC
clone_size: .; j_call: TRBJ1-3; v_call: TRBV2; d_call: TRBD1; cdr3_aa: CASSLTGTGGKDTIYF; cdr3_nt: TGTGCCAGCAGTCTGACTGGGACAGGGGGCAAAGACACCATATATTTT
clone_size: .; j_call: TRBJ2-5; v_call: TRBV15; d_call: .; cdr3_aa: CATSRDLEETQYF; cdr3_nt: TGTGCCACCAGCAGAGATCTCGAGGAGACCCAGTACTTC
clone_size: few; j_call: TRBJ2-2; v_call: TRBV18; d_call: .; cdr3_aa: CASSTSNTGELFF; cdr3_nt: TGTGCCAGCTCCACTTCGAACACCGGGGAGCTGTTTTTT
clone_size: few; j_call: TRBJ1-2; v_call: TRBV2; d_call: .; cdr3_aa: CASLESQGSRYGYTF; cdr3_nt: TGTGCCAGCTTAGAAAGCCAGGGATCTCGCTATGGCTACACCTTC
clone_size: .; j_call: TRBJ2-2; v_call: TRBV7-2; d_call: .; cdr3_aa: CASNSMTNTGELFF; cdr3_nt: TGTGCCAGCAACTCTATGACGAACACCGGGGAGCTGTTTTTT
clone_size: few; j_call: TRBJ1-4; v_call: TRBV5-4; d_call: .; cdr3_aa: CASQGRGTTNEKLFF; cdr3_nt: TGTGCCAGCCAGGGCAGGGGAACGACTAATGAAAAACTGTTTTTT
clone_size: few; j_call: TRBJ2-2; v_call: TRBV27; d_call: TRBD1; cdr3_aa: CASNNLGQGNTGELSF; cdr3_nt: TGTGCCAGCAACAACCTCGGACAGGGGAACACCGGGGAGCTGTCTTTT
clone_size: once; j_call: TRBJ1-2; v_call: TRBV19; d_call: .; cdr3_aa: CASSISGGGNYGYTF; cdr3_nt: TGTGCCAGTAGTATATCAGGTGGAGGGAACTATGGCTACACCTTC
clone_size: .; j_call: TRBJ2-1; v_call: TRBV5-8; d_call: TRBD2; cdr3_aa: CASSPGWGGFYNEQFF; cdr3_nt: TGTGCCAGCAGCCCAGGCTGGGGGGGGTTTTACAATGAGCAGTTCTTC
clone_size: .; j_call: TRBJ2-7; v_call: TRBV18; d_call: TRBD2; cdr3_aa: CASTRPTSGPYEQYF; cdr3_nt: TGTGCCAGCACACGACCGACTAGCGGGCCCTACGAGCAGTACTTC
clone_size: .; j_call: TRBJ1-2; v_call: TRBV18; d_call: .; cdr3_aa: CASSEDRNYGYTF; cdr3_nt: TGTGCCAGCTCTGAAGATCGGAACTATGGCTACACCTTC
clone_size: once; j_call: TRBJ1-5; v_call: TRBV6-6; d_call: .; cdr3_aa: CASSYDINQPQHF; cdr3_nt: TGTGCCAGCAGTTACGACATCAATCAGCCCCAGCATTTT
clone_size: .; j_call: TRBJ1-6; v_call: TRBV18; d_call: .; cdr3_aa: CASSPRDSLNSPLHF; cdr3_nt: TGTGCCAGCTCACCCCGGGACTCCTTGAATTCACCCCTCCACTTT
clone_size: few; j_call: TRBJ2-5; v_call: TRBV9; d_call: TRBD1; cdr3_aa: CASSLGQGGFETQYF; cdr3_nt: TGTGCCAGCAGCCTTGGACAGGGGGGGTTCGAGACCCAGTACTTC
clone_size: .; j_call: TRBJ1-5; v_call: TRBV2; d_call: .; cdr3_aa: CASSVWGVGNQPQHF; cdr3_nt: TGTGCCAGCAGTGTGTGGGGGGTCGGCAATCAGCCCCAGCATTTT
clone_size: few; j_call: TRBJ2-6; v_call: TRBV10-3; d_call: .; cdr3_aa: CAISAGASGANVLTF; cdr3_nt: TGTGCCATCAGTGCAGGGGCCTCTGGGGCCAACGTCCTGACTTTC
clone_size: .; j_call: TRBJ2-7; v_call: TRBV6-6; d_call: .; cdr3_aa: CASSYTGGEQYF; cdr3_nt: TGTGCCAGCAGTTACACGGGCGGGGAGCAGTACTTC
clone_size: .; j_call: TRBJ2-1; v_call: TRBV5-4; d_call: TRBD2; cdr3_aa: CASSLGGTRGTSSEQFF; cdr3_nt: TGTGCCAGCAGCTTGGGAGGGACTAGGGGGACGAGCTCTGAGCAGTTCTTC
clone_size: .; j_call: TRBJ2-1; v_call: TRBV9; d_call: TRBD2; cdr3_aa: CASSVGLAGGNPYNEQFF; cdr3_nt: TGTGCCAGCAGCGTAGGACTAGCGGGAGGGAATCCCTACAATGAGCAGTTCTTC
clone_size: .; j_call: TRBJ1-2; v_call: TRBV15; d_call: .; cdr3_aa: CATSRDSYGYTF; cdr3_nt: TGTGCCACCAGCAGAGATAGCTATGGCTACACCTTC
clone_size: .; j_call: TRBJ1-2; v_call: TRBV11-2; d_call: .; cdr3_aa: CASSLGGRGGYTF; cdr3_nt: TGTGCCAGCAGCTTAGGGGGGAGGGGTGGCTACACCTTC
clone_size: .; j_call: TRBJ1-1; v_call: TRBV30; d_call: .; cdr3_aa: CAWSEGVTEAFF; cdr3_nt: TGTGCCTGGAGTGAGGGGGTCACTGAAGCTTTCTTT
clone_size: .; j_call: TRBJ2-3; v_call: TRBV5-1; d_call: TRBD2; cdr3_aa: CASRESGRSDTQYF; cdr3_nt: TGCGCCAGCAGGGAAAGCGGGAGGTCAGATACGCAGTATTTT
clone_size: once; j_call: TRBJ2-1; v_call: TRBV5-4; d_call: TRBD2; cdr3_aa: CASSRSGTDYNEQFF; cdr3_nt: TGTGCCAGCAGTCGTAGCGGGACGGACTACAATGAGCAGTTCTTC
clone_size: .; j_call: TRBJ1-4; v_call: TRBV27; d_call: TRBD1; cdr3_aa: CASRTDRGGREKLFF; cdr3_nt: TGTGCCAGCAGAACCGACAGGGGAGGTAGGGAAAAACTGTTTTTT
clone_size: .; j_call: TRBJ2-3; v_call: TRBV2; d_call: TRBD2; cdr3_aa: CASSETGGYSQYF; cdr3_nt: TGTGCCAGCAGTGAGACGGGAGGGTATTCGCAGTATTTT
clone_size: .; j_call: TRBJ1-6; v_call: TRBV27; d_call: TRBD1; cdr3_aa: CASSLSTGMANSPLHF; cdr3_nt: TGTGCCAGCAGTTTATCGACAGGGATGGCTAATTCACCCCTCCACTTT
clone_size: .; j_call: TRBJ1-2; v_call: TRBV6-5; d_call: .; cdr3_aa: CASIFNYGYTF; cdr3_nt: TGTGCCAGCATCTTCAACTATGGCTACACCTTC
clone_size: few; j_call: TRBJ2-7; v_call: TRBV6-6; d_call: TRBD1; cdr3_aa: CASSTSGTGVYEQYF; cdr3_nt: TGTGCCAGCAGCACCTCTGGGACAGGGGTTTACGAGCAGTACTTC
clone_size: .; j_call: TRBJ2-5; v_call: TRBV2; d_call: .; cdr3_aa: CASTLETVQETQYF; cdr3_nt: TGTGCCAGCACCCTGGAGACAGTCCAAGAGACCCAGTACTTC
clone_size: .; j_call: TRBJ2-7; v_call: TRBV28; d_call: TRBD1; cdr3_aa: CASTRQGSREQYF; cdr3_nt: TGTGCCAGTACCCGACAGGGATCGAGGGAGCAGTACTTC
clone_size: few; j_call: TRBJ1-5; v_call: TRBV2; d_call: .; cdr3_aa: CASCLEGINQPQHF; cdr3_nt: TGTGCCAGCTGCCTGGAGGGAATAAATCAGCCCCAGCATTTT
clone_size: .; j_call: TRBJ2-2; v_call: TRBV6-5; d_call: TRBD1; cdr3_aa: CASRKTGGTGELFF; cdr3_nt: TGTGCCAGCAGAAAGACAGGGGGCACCGGGGAGCTGTTTTTT
clone_size: few; j_call: TRBJ1-4; v_call: TRBV28; d_call: .; cdr3_aa: CASTRHEKLFF; cdr3_nt: TGTGCCAGCACCAGACACGAAAAACTGTTTTTT
clone_size: .; j_call: TRBJ1-2; v_call: TRBV6-4; d_call: .; cdr3_aa: CASSESSANYGYTF; cdr3_nt: TGTGCCAGCAGTGAGTCCAGCGCGAACTATGGCTACACCTTC
clone_size: large; j_call: TRBJ2-3; v_call: TRBV10-3; d_call: .; cdr3_aa: CAISGKGTDTDTQYF; cdr3_nt: TGTGCCATCAGTGGTAAAGGGACTGACACAGATACGCAGTATTTT
clone_size: .; j_call: TRBJ2-7; v_call: TRBV7-7; d_call: TRBD2; cdr3_aa: CASSSRLAGGTLYEQYF; cdr3_nt: TGTGCCAGCAGCTCAAGACTAGCGGGAGGAACCCTGTACGAGCAGTACTTC
clone_size: .; j_call: TRBJ1-5; v_call: TRBV11-2; d_call: .; cdr3_aa: CASSLGADSNQPQHF; cdr3_nt: TGTGCCAGCAGCTTAGGGGCAGATAGCAATCAGCCCCAGCATTTT
clone_size: .; j_call: TRBJ2-7; v_call: TRBV5-8; d_call: TRBD1; cdr3_aa: CASSSPRGQGPLYEQYF; cdr3_nt: TGTGCCAGCAGCAGCCCCCGTGGACAGGGGCCCCTGTACGAGCAGTACTTC
clone_size: .; j_call: TRBJ2-3; v_call: TRBV19; d_call: .; cdr3_aa: CASSIVGDTGWADTQYF; cdr3_nt: TGTGCCAGTAGTATAGTGGGAGACACCGGTTGGGCAGATACGCAGTATTTT
clone_size: .; j_call: TRBJ2-1; v_call: TRBV11-3; d_call: TRBD2; cdr3_aa: CASSLGTSGSVNEQFF; cdr3_nt: TGTGCCAGCAGCTTAGGGACTAGCGGGAGCGTCAATGAGCAGTTCTTC
clone_size: .; j_call: TRBJ2-7; v_call: TRBV15; d_call: .; cdr3_aa: CATSRDFSYEQYF; cdr3_nt: TGTGCCACCAGCAGGGACTTCTCCTACGAGCAGTACTTC
clone_size: .; j_call: TRBJ2-5; v_call: TRBV5-6; d_call: .; cdr3_aa: CASSAPKGEGGQYF; cdr3_nt: TGTGCCAGCAGCGCCCCCAAGGGGGAGGGAGGCCAGTACTTC
clone_size: .; j_call: TRBJ2-7; v_call: TRBV28; d_call: TRBD2; cdr3_aa: CASSSGGGLEEQYF; cdr3_nt: TGTGCCAGCAGTTCCGGGGGGGGCCTTGAAGAGCAGTACTTC
clone_size: once; j_call: TRBJ2-7; v_call: TRBV28; d_call: .; cdr3_aa: CASSQQTGVGYEQYF; cdr3_nt: TGTGCCAGCAGTCAACAGACAGGTGTAGGATACGAGCAGTACTTC